This T cell receptor beta chain was identified in a study of cytomegalovirus exposure and HLA in healthy donors. This clone was seen only a few times. Its specificity is unknown. General study results and limits: Diagnosis of cytomegalovirus status made by the classifier reportedly showed high specificity and sensitivity.

The protocol was immunoSEQ multiplex PCR, while the TCRdb copy is restricted to in-frame clones and leaves out a portion. The data show over 100,000 clones, more than 70% seen once. This clonotype was obtained from a woman aged 18-35 years in good health and CMV-seronegative. Input material: PBMCs.

CDR3 nucleotides: TGTGCCAGTAGTATTCGACTCCGGACTAGCGGGATATACGAGCAGTACTTC. It codes for CASSIRLRTSGIYEQYF. The rearrangement uses TRBV19 and TRBJ2-7, with 12 bases lining up with TRBD2. Trimming removed 3 bases from V and 4 bases from J; junction bases left unmatched: 10. This CDR3 has 17 residues. The germline CDR1 and CDR2 sequences are LNHDA and SQIVND (reference sequence).